The 6 T cell receptor beta chains presented below share a single source sample, sequenced in a study of identical twins. In TCRdb, the 5' RACE reads were re-called with MiXCR into one record per CDR3 protein. The table includes over 600,000 distinct CDR3 sequences, 21% detected once. This same sample was also taken into another study, of T cells expressing NK-cell markers.

Source material: PBMCs. These receptors were taken from a woman younger than 30 in good health.

This clonotype was counted between two and nine times. This chain joins TRBV12-3 or TRBV12-4 and TRBJ2-5, with TRBD2 matching 14 bases. V lost 4 bases, J lost 6 bases, and 10 bases stayed unmatched. The CDR3 totals 17 residues. The CDR3 DNA reads TGTGCCAGCAGTTCGACTAGCGGGGGGGCCGTTTGGCAGACCCAGTACTTC. Translation: CASSSTSGGAVWQTQYF.

The J gene is TRBJ2-2, the V gene TRBV6-1; no clear D gene. CDR3 size: 14 residues. V was shortened by 8 bases and J by 8 bases, with 18 bases between the two germline ends. CDR1 and CDR2 (germline): MNHNS, SASEGT. In DNA form, the CDR3 reads TGTGCCAGCGCCCAGGTTTCGGTGGTGGGGGAGCTGTTTTTT. It yields the protein CASAQVSVVGELFF.

This sequence joins TRBV29-1 and TRBJ1-2, with 7 bases identical to TRBD1. J lost 8 bases, V lost 5 bases, and 11 bases had no gene match. Germline V gene lookup returns CDR1 SQVTM and CDR2 ANQGSEA. The CDR3 spans 13 residues. In nucleotides, the CDR3 is TGCAGCGTTAGACGACGGACAGGCCTAGGCTACACCTTC. Its protein product is CSVRRRTGLGYTF.

This clonotype came up a few times. The V call is TRBV6-5, the J call TRBJ1-2, with D unclear. Germline V gene lookup returns CDR1 MNHEY and CDR2 SVGAGI. V lost 0 bases to trimming and J lost 3 bases, with 8 bases between them. CDR3 size: 14 residues. The CDR3 DNA reads as TGTGCCAGCAGTTACTCGTTAGGCGACTATGGCTACACCTTC. Its translation: CASSYSLGDYGYTF.

The rearrangement uses TRBV7-2 and TRBJ1-5; no clear D gene. The V and J ends lost 6 bases and 4 bases respectively, with 13 bases between them. Per germline, CDR1 SGHTA and CDR2 FQGNSA. The CDR3 is made up of 14 amino acids. CDR3 region: CASSPRRGNQPQHF. The CDR3 DNA reads TGTGCCAGCAGTCCTCGACGCGGGAATCAGCCCCAGCATTTT.

Only a few counts were recorded for this clonotype. The CDR3 DNA sequence: TGTGCCAGCAGCCAGGGAGTGGAAAACATTCAGTACTTC. Protein: CASSQGVENIQYF. The chain recombines TRBV3-1 with TRBJ2-4; possibly TRBD2 for D (5 bases). The CDR3 is 13 residues long. The germline CDR1 and CDR2 sequences are LGHDT and YNNKEL (reference sequence). Trimming pared 3 bases from V and 5 bases from J, leaving 8 bases between. Full variable domain (remainder filled in from reference TRBV3-1 and TRBJ2-4): DTAVSQTPKYLVTQMGNDKSIKCEQNLGHDTMYWYKQDSKKFLKIMFSYNNKELIINETVPNRFSPKSPDKAHLNLHINSLELGDSAVYFCASSQGVENIQYFGAGTRLSVL.